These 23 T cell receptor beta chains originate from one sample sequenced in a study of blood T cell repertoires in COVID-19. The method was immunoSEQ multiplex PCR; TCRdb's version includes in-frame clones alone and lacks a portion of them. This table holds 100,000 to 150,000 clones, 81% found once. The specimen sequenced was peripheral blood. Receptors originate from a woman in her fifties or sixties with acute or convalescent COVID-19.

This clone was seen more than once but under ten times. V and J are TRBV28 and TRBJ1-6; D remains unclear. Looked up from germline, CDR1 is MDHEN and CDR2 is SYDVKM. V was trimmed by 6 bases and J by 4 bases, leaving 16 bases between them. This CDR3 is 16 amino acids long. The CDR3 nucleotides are TGTGCCAGCAGATCGGAGGACGGAAATTATAATTCACCCCTCCACTTT. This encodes CASRSEDGNYNSPLHF. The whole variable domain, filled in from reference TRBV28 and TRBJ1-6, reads DVKVTQSSRYLVKRTGEKVFLECVQDMDHENMFWYRQDPGLGLRLIYFSYDVKMKEKGDIPEGYSVSREKKERFSLILESASTNQTSMYLCASRSEDGNYNSPLHFGNGTRLTVT.

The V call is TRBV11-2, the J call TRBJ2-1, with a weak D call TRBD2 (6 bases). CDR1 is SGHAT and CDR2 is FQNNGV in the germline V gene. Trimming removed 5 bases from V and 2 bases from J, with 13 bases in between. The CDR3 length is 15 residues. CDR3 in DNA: TGTGCCAGCAGCCGGACGGAGGGAGCCTACAATGAGCAGTTCTTC. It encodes CASSRTEGAYNEQFF.

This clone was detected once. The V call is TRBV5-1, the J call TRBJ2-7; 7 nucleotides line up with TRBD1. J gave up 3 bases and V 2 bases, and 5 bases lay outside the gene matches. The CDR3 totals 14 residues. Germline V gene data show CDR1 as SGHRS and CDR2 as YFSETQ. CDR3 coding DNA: TGCGCCAGCAGCTTAGACCAGGGGGACTACGAGCAGTACTTC. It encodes CASSLDQGDYEQYF.

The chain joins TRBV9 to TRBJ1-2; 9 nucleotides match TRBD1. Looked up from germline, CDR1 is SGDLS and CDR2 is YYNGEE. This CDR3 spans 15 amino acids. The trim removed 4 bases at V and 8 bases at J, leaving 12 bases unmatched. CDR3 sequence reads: CASSLNRGRVGGYTF. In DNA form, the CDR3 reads TGTGCCAGCAGCTTAAACAGGGGGCGGGTAGGAGGCTACACCTTC.

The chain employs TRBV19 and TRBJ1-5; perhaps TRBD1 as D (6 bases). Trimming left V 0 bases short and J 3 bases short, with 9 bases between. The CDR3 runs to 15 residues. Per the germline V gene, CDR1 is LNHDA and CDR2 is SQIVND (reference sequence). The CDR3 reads CASSIDRGTNQPQHF. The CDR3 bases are TGTGCCAGTAGTATAGATAGGGGGACCAATCAGCCCCAGCATTTT. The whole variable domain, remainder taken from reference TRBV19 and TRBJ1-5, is DGGITQSPKYLFRKEGQNVTLSCEQNLNHDAMYWYRQDPGQGLRLIYYSQIVNDFQKGDIAEGYSVSREKKESFPLTVTSAQKNPTAFYLCASSIDRGTNQPQHFGDGTRLSIL.

The CDR3 protein is CASSLTGNQPQHF. CDR3 nucleotide sequence: TGTGCCAGCAGTTTGACAGGCAATCAGCCCCAGCATTTT. The J gene is TRBJ1-5, the V gene TRBV12-3 or TRBV12-4; possibly TRBD1 for D (5 bases). This CDR3 spans 13 amino acids. V was trimmed by 3 bases and J by 2 bases, leaving 5 bases between them.

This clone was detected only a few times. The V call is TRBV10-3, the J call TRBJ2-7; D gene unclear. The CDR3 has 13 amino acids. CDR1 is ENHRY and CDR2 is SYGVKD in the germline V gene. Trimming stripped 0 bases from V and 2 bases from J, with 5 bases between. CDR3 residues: CAISESTPYEQYF. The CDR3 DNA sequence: TGTGCCATCAGTGAGTCGACTCCCTACGAGCAGTACTTC.

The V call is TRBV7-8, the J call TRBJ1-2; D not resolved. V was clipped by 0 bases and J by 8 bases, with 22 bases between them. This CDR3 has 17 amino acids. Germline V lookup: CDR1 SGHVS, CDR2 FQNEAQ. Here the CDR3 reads CASSLAESIERSGGYTF. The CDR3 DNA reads TGTGCCAGCAGCTTAGCGGAAAGTATCGAGCGAAGCGGCGGCTACACCTTC.

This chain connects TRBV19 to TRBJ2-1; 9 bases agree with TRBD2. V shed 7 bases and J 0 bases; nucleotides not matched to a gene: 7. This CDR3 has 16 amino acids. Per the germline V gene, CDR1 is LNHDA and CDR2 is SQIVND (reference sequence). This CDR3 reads CASMVGAGGSYNEQFF. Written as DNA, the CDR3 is TGTGCCAGTATGGTTGGAGCGGGAGGCTCCTACAATGAGCAGTTCTTC.

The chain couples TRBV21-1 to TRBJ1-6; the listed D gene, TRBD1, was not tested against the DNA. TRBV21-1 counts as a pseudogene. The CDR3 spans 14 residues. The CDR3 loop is CASSKEQGGSPLHF. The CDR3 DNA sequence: TGTGCCAGCAGCAAAGAACAGGGCGGGTCACCCCTCCACTTT.

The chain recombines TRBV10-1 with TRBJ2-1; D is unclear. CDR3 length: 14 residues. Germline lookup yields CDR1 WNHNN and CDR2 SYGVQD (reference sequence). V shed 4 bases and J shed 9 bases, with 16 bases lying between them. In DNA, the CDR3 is TGCGCCAGCAGTGGGAGTTTAGAGTTCGGTGAGCAGTTCTTC. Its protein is CASSGSLEFGEQFF.

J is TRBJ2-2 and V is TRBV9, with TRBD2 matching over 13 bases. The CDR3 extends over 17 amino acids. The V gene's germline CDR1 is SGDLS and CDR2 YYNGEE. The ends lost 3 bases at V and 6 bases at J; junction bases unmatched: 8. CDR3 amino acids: CASSDRLAGGKAGELFF. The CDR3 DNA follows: TGTGCCAGCAGCGACCGACTAGCGGGAGGCAAAGCCGGGGAGCTGTTTTTT.

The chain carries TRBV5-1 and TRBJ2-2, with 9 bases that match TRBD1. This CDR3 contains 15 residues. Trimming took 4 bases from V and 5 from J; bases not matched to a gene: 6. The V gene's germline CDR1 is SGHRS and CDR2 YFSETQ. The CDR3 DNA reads TGCGCCAGCAGCCAACAGGGGGCTGGGACCGGGGAGCTGTTTTTT. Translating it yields CASSQQGAGTGELFF.

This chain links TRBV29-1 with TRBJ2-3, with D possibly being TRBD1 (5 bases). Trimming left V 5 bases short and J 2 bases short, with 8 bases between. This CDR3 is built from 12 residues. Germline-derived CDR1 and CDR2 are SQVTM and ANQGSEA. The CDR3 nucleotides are TGCAGCGTTCAGGGTAACACAGATACGCAGTATTTT. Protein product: CSVQGNTDTQYF.

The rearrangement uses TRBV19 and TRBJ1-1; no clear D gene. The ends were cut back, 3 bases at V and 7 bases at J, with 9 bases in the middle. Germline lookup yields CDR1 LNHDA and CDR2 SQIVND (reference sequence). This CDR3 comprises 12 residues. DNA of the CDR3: TGTGCCAGTAGTATGGAGGGAATTGAAGCTTTCTTT. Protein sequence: CASSMEGIEAFF.

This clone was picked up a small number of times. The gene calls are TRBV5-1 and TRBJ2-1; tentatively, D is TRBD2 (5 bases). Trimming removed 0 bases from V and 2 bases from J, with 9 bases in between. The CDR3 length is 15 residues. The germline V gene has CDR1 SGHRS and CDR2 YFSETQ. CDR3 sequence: CASSLAGSTYNEQFF. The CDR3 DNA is TGCGCCAGCAGCTTGGCGGGAAGCACCTACAATGAGCAGTTCTTC.

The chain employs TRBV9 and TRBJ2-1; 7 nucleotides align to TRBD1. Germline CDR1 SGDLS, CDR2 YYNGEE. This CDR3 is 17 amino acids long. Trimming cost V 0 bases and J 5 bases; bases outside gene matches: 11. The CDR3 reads CASSVGSETGKDNEQFF. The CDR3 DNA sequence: TGTGCCAGCAGCGTAGGGTCGGAGACAGGGAAGGACAATGAGCAGTTCTTC.

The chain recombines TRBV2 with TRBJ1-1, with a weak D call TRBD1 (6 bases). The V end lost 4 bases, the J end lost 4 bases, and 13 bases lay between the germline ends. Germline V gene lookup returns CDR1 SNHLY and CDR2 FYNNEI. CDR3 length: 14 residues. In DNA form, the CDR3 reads TGTGCCAGCAGTGGAAAGGGGGTGGGCACTGAAGCTTTCTTT. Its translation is CASSGKGVGTEAFF.

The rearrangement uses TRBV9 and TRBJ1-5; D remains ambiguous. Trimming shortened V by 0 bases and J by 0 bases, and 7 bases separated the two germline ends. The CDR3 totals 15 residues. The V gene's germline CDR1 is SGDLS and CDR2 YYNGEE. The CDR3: CASSVDGDSNQPQHF. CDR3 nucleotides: TGTGCCAGCAGCGTAGACGGGGATAGCAATCAGCCCCAGCATTTT. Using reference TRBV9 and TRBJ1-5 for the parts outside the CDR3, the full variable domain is DSGVTQTPKHLITATGQRVTLRCSPRSGDLSVYWYQQSLDQGLQFLIQYYNGEERAKGNILERFSAQQFPDLHSELNLSSLELGDSALYFCASSVDGDSNQPQHFGDGTRLSIL.

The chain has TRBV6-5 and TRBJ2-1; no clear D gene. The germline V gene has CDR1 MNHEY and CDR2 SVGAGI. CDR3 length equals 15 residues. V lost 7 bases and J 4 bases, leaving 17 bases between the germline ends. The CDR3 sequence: CASNPSAARYNEQFF. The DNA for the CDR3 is TGTGCCAGCAATCCCTCGGCGGCTCGATACAATGAGCAGTTCTTC.

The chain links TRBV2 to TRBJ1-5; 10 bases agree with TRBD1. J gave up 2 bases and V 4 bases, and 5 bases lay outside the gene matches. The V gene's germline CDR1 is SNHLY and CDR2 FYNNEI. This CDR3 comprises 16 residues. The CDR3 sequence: CASSGQGARGNQPQHF. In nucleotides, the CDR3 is TGTGCCAGCAGTGGACAGGGGGCGCGGGGCAATCAGCCCCAGCATTTT.

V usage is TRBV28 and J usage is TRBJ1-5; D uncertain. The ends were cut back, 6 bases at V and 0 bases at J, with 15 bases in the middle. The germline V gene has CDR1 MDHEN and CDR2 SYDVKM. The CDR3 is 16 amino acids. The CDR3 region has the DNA TGTGCCAGCAGCATCACCGGGATCTATAGCAATCAGCCCCAGCATTTT. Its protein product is CASSITGIYSNQPQHF.

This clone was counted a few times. The CDR3 reads CASSKREDSYEQYF. CDR3 nucleotides: TGTGCCAGTAGTAAGCGGGAGGATTCCTACGAGCAGTACTTC. This chain uses TRBV19 with TRBJ2-7, with TRBD2 matching 9 bases. The CDR3 contains 14 residues. V dropped 4 bases and J dropped 1; count of bases not matched to a gene: 2. The germline V gene encodes CDR1 LNHDA and CDR2 SQIVND (reference sequence).